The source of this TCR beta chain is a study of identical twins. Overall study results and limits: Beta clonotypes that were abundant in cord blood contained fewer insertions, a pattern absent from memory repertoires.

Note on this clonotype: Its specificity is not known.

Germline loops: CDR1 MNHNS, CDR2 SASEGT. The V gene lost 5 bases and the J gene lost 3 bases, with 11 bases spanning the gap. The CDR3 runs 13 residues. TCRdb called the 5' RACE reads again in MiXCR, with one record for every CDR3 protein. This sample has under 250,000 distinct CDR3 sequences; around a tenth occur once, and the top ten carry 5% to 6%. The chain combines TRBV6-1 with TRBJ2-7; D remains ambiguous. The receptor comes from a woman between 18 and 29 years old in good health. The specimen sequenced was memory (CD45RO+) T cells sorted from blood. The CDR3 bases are TGTGCCAGCAGTAGAGAGCCCGTCTACGAGCAGTACTTC. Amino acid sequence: CASSREPVYEQYF.